The 32 T cell receptor beta chains below were found in one sample sequenced in a study of shared clonotypes between healthy human individuals. The assay was immunoSEQ multiplex PCR, and TCRdb's table has in-frame clones only and misses some. The sample yields roughly 2 million clones, nearly 97% seen once. The material sequenced was naive CD4+ T cells sorted from blood. Subset noted: CD45RA+ positively selected. These receptors were collected from a man aged 18 to 29 in good health.

The chain couples TRBV6-1 to TRBJ2-5, with a weak D call TRBD2 (5 bases). The CDR3 sequence is 12 residues long. V was shortened by 9 bases and J by 2 bases, with 10 bases between the two germline ends. Germline V gives CDR1 MNHNS, CDR2 SASEGT. The CDR3 DNA follows: TGTGCCAGTGGACTTTTTCAAGAGACCCAGTACTTC. Translation gives CASGLFQETQYF.

The V gene is TRBV18, the J gene TRBJ2-7, with D hard to call. The CDR3 is made up of 13 amino acids. Germline-derived CDR1 and CDR2 are KGHSH and LQKENI. Trimming cost V 4 bases and J 5 bases, with 12 bases left between them. CDR3 nucleotide sequence: TGTGCCAGCTCACTGGGCCGGGTGGACGAGCAGTACTTC. Translation: CASSLGRVDEQYF. The full variable domain, completed using reference TRBV18 and TRBJ2-7, is NAGVMQNPRHLVRRRGQEARLRCSPMKGHSHVYWYRQLPEEGLKFMVYLQKENIIDESGMPKERFSAEFPKEGPSILRIQQVVRGDSAAYFCASSLGRVDEQYFGPGTRLTVT.

CDR3 coding DNA: TGCGCCAGCAGTGAGTATACAGGGGGCGCAGATACGCAGTATTTT. It translates to CASSEYTGGADTQYF. The rearrangement links TRBV10-2 to TRBJ2-3; 9 bases agree with TRBD1. Germline CDR1 WSHSY, CDR2 SAAADI. Trimming at V came to 1 base and at J to 4 bases, leaving 3 bases not matched to a gene. This CDR3 is 15 amino acids long.

This chain links TRBV30 with TRBJ2-1, with 7 bases aligning to TRBD1. CDR3 length equals 12 residues. The V gene's germline CDR1 is GTSNPN and CDR2 SVGIG (reference sequence). V shed 2 bases and J 7 bases; nucleotides not matched to a gene: 2. This CDR3 is CAWSKQGNEQFF. The CDR3 nucleotides are TGTGCCTGGAGTAAACAGGGGAATGAGCAGTTCTTC.

This chain connects TRBV7-9 to TRBJ2-7; D may be TRBD2 (6 bases). Germline lookup yields CDR1 SEHNR and CDR2 FQNEAQ (reference sequence). Trimming removed 5 bases from V and 0 bases from J, with 8 bases in between. The CDR3 sequence is 13 residues long. The CDR3 is CASSAGNSYEQYF. The CDR3 DNA reads as TGTGCCAGCAGCGCGGGGAACTCCTACGAGCAGTACTTC.

The V call is TRBV15, the J call TRBJ2-7; unclear D gene. Germline lookup yields CDR1 LNHNV and CDR2 YYDKDF (reference sequence). Deletions cut 0 bases from V and 7 bases from J, with 13 bases between. This CDR3 has 14 amino acids. CDR3 bases: TGTGCCACCAGCAGAGACGGCGGCCCGTGGGAGCAGTACTTC. Its translation is CATSRDGGPWEQYF.

About this clone itself: The sample holds other DNA sequences that translate to the same CDR3. The V gene is TRBV30, the J gene TRBJ1-6; TRBD1 aligns across 8 bases. The CDR3 is 13 residues long. In germline, CDR1 is GTSNPN, CDR2 SVGIG (reference sequence). The ends lost 1 base at V and 7 bases at J; junction bases unmatched: 0. The CDR3 is CAWSGTGNSPLHF. CDR3 nucleotides: TGTGCCTGGAGTGGGACAGGGAATTCACCCCTCCACTTT.

This clone was counted once. This chain joins TRBV28 and TRBJ2-3; TRBD2 might be the D (5 bases). V dropped 2 bases and J dropped 11 bases, with 14 bases sitting between them. Germline CDR1 is MDHEN and CDR2 is SYDVKM. This CDR3 is built from 13 residues. CDR3 region: CASSLGGSSRQYF. The CDR3 DNA reads as TGTGCCAGCAGTTTAGGAGGCTCCTCTAGGCAGTATTTT.

V usage is TRBV27 and J usage is TRBJ1-5, with D perhaps matching TRBD1 (5 bases). The CDR3 runs 14 residues. Per the germline V gene, CDR1 is MNHEY and CDR2 is SMNVEV (reference sequence). The germline V and J ends were trimmed by 6 bases and 5 bases, with 14 bases remaining between them. The CDR3 loop reads CASRPWDGDQPQHF. The CDR3 DNA reads as TGTGCCAGCAGGCCCTGGGACGGGGATCAGCCCCAGCATTTT.

As DNA, the CDR3 is TGTGCCAGCAGGAGACTAGGGGCGAACACTGAAGCTTTCTTT. Its protein is CASRRLGANTEAFF. V is TRBV11-2 and J is TRBJ1-1; D is possibly TRBD1 (5 bases). Trimming removed 6 bases at V and 1 base at J, with 12 bases between. The germline CDR1 and CDR2 sequences are SGHAT and FQNNGV. This CDR3 region has 14 residues.

CDR3 loop: CASSLWTRGDGEQFF. For the CDR3, the DNA is TGTGCCAGCAGCTTATGGACTAGAGGGGATGGTGAGCAGTTCTTC. V gene TRBV7-2 combines with J gene TRBJ2-1; 7 bases match TRBD2. Losses at the gene ends were 2 bases for V and 9 bases for J; bases not matched to a gene: 10. Looked up from germline, CDR1 is SGHTA and CDR2 is FQGNSA. This CDR3 comprises 15 residues.

The chain combines TRBV5-8 with TRBJ2-3; 10 bases align to TRBD2. V dropped 2 bases and J dropped 3; count of bases not matched to a gene: 18. CDR1 is SGHTS and CDR2 is YDEGEE in the germline V gene. There are 20 residues in the CDR3. The CDR3 DNA reads as TGTGCCAGCAGCTTCCATTCCGGGCTAGCGGGAGAAGTTAGAACAGATACGCAGTATTTT. Protein product: CASSFHSGLAGEVRTDTQYF. Complete variable domain (other parts from reference TRBV5-8 and TRBJ2-3): EAGVTQSPTHLIKTRGQQATLRCSPISGHTSVYWYQQALGLGLQFLLWYDEGEERNRGNFPPRFSGRQFPNYSSELNVNALELEDSALYLCASSFHSGLAGEVRTDTQYFGPGTRLTVL.

The genes are TRBV5-1 and TRBJ2-1, with TRBD2 identical over 10 bases. In germline, CDR1 is SGHRS, CDR2 YFSETQ. V trimming: 3 bases; J trimming: 0 bases; junction bases outside the gene matches: 9. The CDR3 spans 18 residues. CDR3 amino acids: CASSSQKLAGYSYNEQFF. The CDR3, as DNA: TGCGCCAGCAGCTCCCAAAAACTAGCGGGGTACTCCTACAATGAGCAGTTCTTC.

This chain links TRBV30 with TRBJ1-4, with D possibly TRBD1 on 6 matching bases. The CDR3 contains 13 residues. Trimming stripped 1 base from V and 12 bases from J, with 15 bases between. Germline CDR1 reads GTSNPN; CDR2 reads SVGIG (reference sequence). CDR3 residues: CAWSAGSPGELFF. The CDR3 DNA reads TGTGCCTGGAGTGCCGGTAGCCCAGGGGAACTGTTTTTT. The full variable domain, its missing parts supplied by reference TRBV30 and TRBJ1-4, is SQTIHQWPATLVQPVGSPLSLECTVEGTSNPNLYWYRQAAGRGLQLLFYSVGIGQISSEVPQNLSASRPQDRQFILSSKKLLLSDSGFYLCAWSAGSPGELFFGSGTQLSVL.

The chain links TRBV27 to TRBJ2-1; 7 bases match TRBD1. CDR1 and CDR2 (germline): MNHEY, SMNVEV (reference sequence). This CDR3 is 13 amino acids long. The V and J ends lost 6 bases and 7 bases, in that order; junction bases with no gene match: 6. CDR3 DNA sequence: TGTGCCAGCAGGGAACAGGGGTGGAATGAGCAGTTCTTC. Its protein is CASREQGWNEQFF.

The V and J genes are TRBV5-6 and TRBJ2-7; D is uncertain. Germline V gives CDR1 SGHDT, CDR2 YYEEEE. This CDR3 has 15 residues. The V end was cut by 0 bases, the J end by 0 bases, with 10 bases between. The CDR3 loop reads CASSLARPGSYEQYF. The DNA for the CDR3 is TGTGCCAGCAGCTTGGCACGGCCAGGCTCCTACGAGCAGTACTTC.

The DNA of the CDR3 is TGTGCCAGCAGATACAGGGGCCTCGGCACTGAAGCTTTCTTT. Protein product: CASRYRGLGTEAFF. The rearrangement joins TRBV13 to TRBJ1-1, with 7 bases lining up with TRBD1. With 6 bases clipped from V and 4 bases from J, the junction kept 8 bases outside the gene matches. CDR3 length: 14 amino acids. Germline V CDR1 and CDR2: PRHDT, FYEKMQ (reference sequence).

This chain links TRBV10-3 with TRBJ2-1; 8 nucleotides agree with TRBD2. J gave up 6 bases and V 4 bases, and 8 bases lay outside the gene matches. This CDR3 contains 15 residues. Germline CDR1 and CDR2: ENHRY and SYGVKD. In DNA form, the CDR3 reads TGTGCCATCAGTGGAAGGCTAGCGGGTATCAATGAGCAGTTCTTC. The encoded protein is CAISGRLAGINEQFF.

The chain is built from TRBV10-1 and TRBJ1-5; weak D call: TRBD1 (5 bases). This CDR3 comprises 13 residues. Germline lookup yields CDR1 WNHNN and CDR2 SYGVQD (reference sequence). The germline V and J ends were trimmed by 4 bases and 4 bases, with 8 bases remaining between them. CDR3 region: CASSGGFNQPQHF. The CDR3 nucleotides are TGCGCCAGCAGTGGGGGGTTTAATCAGCCCCAGCATTTT.

On this clone itself: The same CDR3 also results from other DNA sequences found in this sample. The rearrangement uses TRBV7-2 and TRBJ2-7; 8 nucleotides align to TRBD1. Trimming took 3 bases from V and 3 from J; bases not matched to a gene: 7. CDR1 is SGHTA, CDR2 FQGNSA, per germline. This CDR3 has 15 residues. The CDR3 coding sequence is TGTGCCAGCAGCTTGGCTGGACAGGGTTACTACGAGCAGTACTTC. This translates into CASSLAGQGYYEQYF.

In regard to this clone: The sample carries other DNA sequences with the same CDR3. The rearrangement uses TRBV30 and TRBJ1-4; a possible D gene is TRBD1 (5 bases). The V end lost 0 bases, the J end lost 8 bases, and 10 bases lay between the germline ends. The CDR3 loop spans 13 amino acids. Germline CDR1 GTSNPN, CDR2 SVGIG (reference sequence). CDR3 in DNA: TGTGCCTGGAGTGTAGGGAGGGGAGAAAAACTGTTTTTT. Translation: CAWSVGRGEKLFF.

In its sample, this clone was seen once. V usage is TRBV5-5 and J usage is TRBJ1-6; D not certain. V lost 0 bases, J lost 5 bases, and 15 bases lay in between. Germline CDR1 SGHKS, CDR2 YYEKEE (reference sequence). CDR3 length: 17 amino acids. The CDR3 bases are TGTGCCAGCAGCTTGGGTCCTCCGGGAGCCGATAATTCACCCCTCCACTTT. It translates to CASSLGPPGADNSPLHF.

This chain joins TRBV18 and TRBJ1-2; D not certain. The CDR3 consists of 14 residues. Germline V gives CDR1 KGHSH, CDR2 LQKENI. V dropped 6 bases and J dropped 2 bases, with 13 bases sitting between them. DNA for the CDR3: TGTGCCAGCTCGAATAGAACCCAGAACTATGGCTACACCTTC. Amino acid sequence: CASSNRTQNYGYTF.

The J gene is TRBJ2-1, the V gene TRBV10-3; possible D gene TRBD1, 6 bases. Germline V lookup: CDR1 ENHRY, CDR2 SYGVKD. Trimming removed 5 bases from V and 4 bases from J, with 9 bases in between. The CDR3 length is 13 residues. CDR3 sequence reads: CAISKDRYNEQFF. The CDR3 nucleotides read TGTGCCATCAGTAAGGACAGATACAATGAGCAGTTCTTC.

The chain couples TRBV27 to TRBJ1-1, with D perhaps TRBD1 (5 bases). CDR1 and CDR2 (germline): MNHEY, SMNVEV (reference sequence). This CDR3 has 15 residues. Trimming removed 2 bases at V and 6 bases at J, with 16 bases between. The CDR3 sequence: CASSLRWGVGAEAFF. The CDR3 DNA is TGTGCCAGCAGTTTACGTTGGGGTGTAGGGGCTGAAGCTTTCTTT.

J is TRBJ1-3 and V is TRBV28, with D hard to call. Germline CDR1 is MDHEN and CDR2 is SYDVKM. The CDR3 has 12 amino acids. The ends were cut back, 10 bases at V and 4 bases at J, with 11 bases in the middle. The CDR3 spells CATQNRGNTIYF. DNA of the CDR3: TGTGCCACCCAAAATCGGGGAAACACCATATATTTT.

The V call is TRBV7-8, the J call TRBJ1-1; no clear D. With 5 bases removed from V and 10 bases from J, the gap between germline ends came to 14 bases. CDR3 length: 12 amino acids. CDR1 SGHVS and CDR2 FQNEAQ come from the germline V gene. CDR3 region: CASSGMDRAAFF. CDR3 nucleotide sequence: TGTGCCAGCAGCGGAATGGATAGGGCAGCTTTCTTT.

This chain connects TRBV5-6 to TRBJ2-5; D call uncertain. Trimming took 3 bases from V and 2 from J, leaving 2 bases between them. This CDR3 has 11 amino acids. Germline CDR1 reads SGHDT; CDR2 reads YYEEEE. CDR3 sequence reads: CASSWQETQYF. The CDR3 region has the DNA TGTGCCAGCAGCTGGCAAGAGACCCAGTACTTC.

This rearrangement joins TRBV7-8 to TRBJ2-7; 9 nucleotides agree with TRBD2. With 5 bases clipped from V and 6 bases from J, the junction kept 5 bases outside the gene matches. The CDR3 consists of 13 residues. Per germline, CDR1 SGHVS and CDR2 FQNEAQ. CDR3 protein: CASSGGLATEQYF. The CDR3 nucleotides read TGTGCCAGCAGCGGGGGACTAGCTACCGAGCAGTACTTC.

About this clone: The junction departs from the called germline gene at one end, perhaps through a read error. The chain joins TRBV7-7 to TRBJ2-1; D ambiguous. There are 13 residues in the CDR3. Germline lookup yields CDR1 SSHAT and CDR2 FNYEAQ (reference sequence). CDR3 in DNA: TGTGCTAGCAGCTCCCGGGCCTTTGGTGAGCAGTTCTTC. Protein product: CASSSRAFGEQFF.

The chain recombines TRBV5-4 with TRBJ1-6; possible D gene TRBD1, 5 bases. Germline V CDR1 and CDR2: SGHNT, YYREEE (reference sequence). The CDR3 runs to 15 residues. V lost 0 bases and J lost 9, with 13 bases in between. CDR3 loop: CASSLVGGGGSPLHF. DNA for the CDR3: TGTGCCAGCAGCTTGGTCGGGGGAGGAGGTTCACCCCTCCACTTT.

With respect to this clone: The sample holds other DNA sequences that translate to the same CDR3. V is TRBV11-2 and J is TRBJ1-5; tentative D call: TRBD1 (5 bases). The V and J ends lost 4 bases and 5 bases respectively, with 9 bases between them. Germline V gene sequence: CDR1 SGHAT, CDR2 FQNNGV. The CDR3 has 13 amino acids. CDR3 nucleotide sequence: TGTGCCAGCAGCTCGGGACTAGATCAGCCCCAGCATTTT. Its translation: CASSSGLDQPQHF.